These T cell receptor beta chains were read from a single sample in a study of cytomegalovirus exposure and HLA in healthy donors. Repertoires were generated with immunoSEQ multiplex PCR, while TCRdb's copy carries only in-frame clones and drops some. The sample lists fewer than 65,000 clones; approximately 70% were seen once. The specimen sequenced was PBMCs. The receptors were gathered from a man between 45 and 60 years old in good health and CMV-seronegative. CDR3s leave out the opening cysteine and the closing phenylalanine or tryptophan.

TRBJ2-2	TRBV6-5	ASSSPSSAGSGELF
TRBJ1-2	TRBV27	ASSPTEVYGYT
TRBJ1-1	TRBV10-3	AISESEREAF
NA	TRBV29-1	SVWEGNGPNEQY
TRBJ2-7	TRBV9	ASSVGSQGRYEQY
TRBJ2-7	TRBV9	ASSVGTSGGNNYEQY
TRBJ2-3	TRBV7-9	ASSPRGENTDTQY
TRBJ2-7	TRBV5-4	ASSLPGKDEQY
TRBJ1-3	TRBV9	ASRRRDTGSGNTIY
TRBJ1-6	TRBV7-2	ASTPSRGSFLSPLH
TRBJ1-2	TRBV9	ASSAQQGRPYGYT
NA	TRBV9	ASSVGSQVRSYEQY
TRBJ2-7	TRBV5-8	ASSLDSVTYEQY
TRBJ2-6	TRBV4-2	ASSHSDGAGANVLT
TRBJ1-3	TRBV9	ASSIIAGGGNTIY
TRBJ2-1	TRBV2	ASSDPGLAGWSPF
NA	TRBV5-1	ASKSGQGATYEQY
TRBJ2-6	TRBV5-6	ASSYRASGANVLT
TRBJ1-5	TRBV7-2	ASSRSQGVNQPQH
TRBJ2-2	TRBV29-1	SVGRDTGELF
TRBJ1-2	TRBV11-1	ASSLQGYGYT
TRBJ2-3	TRBV11-2	ASSRGGSTDTQY
TRBJ1-5	TRBV6-6	ASSYSYQQPQH
TRBJ2-2	TRBV6-5	ASLGTDTGELF
TRBJ1-5	TRBV7-8	ASSLGARQGARNQPQH
TRBJ1-6	TRBV7-6	ASSLGQNSPLH
TRBJ1-2	TRBV6-5	ASSYRGKSGGYT
TRBJ1-4	TRBV5-6	ASSATLQGLDEKLF
TRBJ2-1	TRBV9	ASSAGGGVYNEQF
TRBJ1-1	TRBV6-5	ASSPTRGTEAF
TRBJ1-1	TRBV2	ASSDGGREAF
TRBJ2-4	TRBV7-8	ASSSDGRKNIQY
TRBJ2-4	TRBV7-9	ASNLPRDKNIQY
TRBJ1-1	TRBV7-2	ASSLKPGDTEAF
TRBJ1-4	TRBV28	ASSETGVTNEKLF
TRBJ1-1	TRBV2	ASSGQGFTEAF
TRBJ2-1	TRBV5-1	ASSEADEQF
TRBJ2-7	TRBV5-5	ASSRGQNSYEQY
TRBJ2-7	TRBV7-3	ASSFGTGGRYEQY
TRBJ1-4	TRBV11-2	ASSTRQGSNEKLF
TRBJ1-2	TRBV4-1	ASSQEGRRGSYT
TRBJ1-1	TRBV10-1	ASSESYGRGSSDTEAF
TRBJ2-6	TRBV7-8	ASSGGLAGDSGANVLT
TRBJ2-1	TRBV29-1	SARRDRGLRNEQF
TRBJ2-2	TRBV10-3	ATPKSSGGHSTGELF
TRBJ2-5	TRBV19	ASSHRTSGVVGEQY
TRBJ1-1	TRBV12-5	ASGLWRVTVNTEAF
TRBJ2-3	TRBV5-1	ASSLTFRGERADTQY
TRBJ1-5	TRBV19	ASSILQSNQPQH
TRBJ2-7	TRBV7-2	ASSGQTRYEQY
TRBJ2-2	TRBV10-3	ATRTGAGTGELF